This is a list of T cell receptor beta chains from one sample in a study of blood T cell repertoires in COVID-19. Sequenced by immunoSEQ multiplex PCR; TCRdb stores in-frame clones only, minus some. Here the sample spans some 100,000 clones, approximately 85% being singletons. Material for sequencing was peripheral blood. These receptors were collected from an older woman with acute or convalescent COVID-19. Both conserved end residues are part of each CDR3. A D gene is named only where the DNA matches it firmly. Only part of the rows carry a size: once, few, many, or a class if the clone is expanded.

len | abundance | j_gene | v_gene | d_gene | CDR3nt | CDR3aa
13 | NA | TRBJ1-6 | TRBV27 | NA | TGTGCCAGCAGTTTAACAGATAATTCACCCCTCCACTTT | CASSLTDNSPLHF
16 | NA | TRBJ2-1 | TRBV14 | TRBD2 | TGTGCCAGCAGCCAAGGCCCGGGACTAGCGGAAATGGAGCAGTTCTTC | CASSQGPGLAEMEQFF
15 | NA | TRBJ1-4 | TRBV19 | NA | TGTGCCAGTAGTCCCCGGACGGGAGGTAATGAAAAACTGTTTTTT | CASSPRTGGNEKLFF
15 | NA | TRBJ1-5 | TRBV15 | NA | TGTGCCACCAGCCCCCGAGGGGGAGGCAATCAGCCCCAGCATTTT | CATSPRGGGNQPQHF
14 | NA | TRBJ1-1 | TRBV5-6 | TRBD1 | TGTGCCAGCAGCTTGGTGGACAGGGTAACTGAAGCTTTCTTT | CASSLVDRVTEAFF
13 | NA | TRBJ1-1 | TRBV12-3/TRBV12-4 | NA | TGTGCCAGCAGTTGGGGGGTTAACACTGAAGCTTTCTTT | CASSWGVNTEAFF
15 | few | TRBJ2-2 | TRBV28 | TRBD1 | TGTGCCAGCGGCTCACAGGGGCTGGACACCGGGGAGCTGTTTTTT | CASGSQGLDTGELFF
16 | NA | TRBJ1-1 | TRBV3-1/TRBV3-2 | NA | TGTGCCAGCAGCCAAGATGGGGCAGGGGCGAACACTGAAGCTTTCTTT | CASSQDGAGANTEAFF
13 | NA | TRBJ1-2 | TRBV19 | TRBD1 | TGTGCCAGTATCCCGACAGGGAACTATGGCTACACCTTC | CASIPTGNYGYTF
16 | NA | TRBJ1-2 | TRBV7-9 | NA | TGTGCCAGCAGCTTAGGAGGCGGGGGAAAGGACTATGGCTACACCTTC | CASSLGGGGKDYGYTF
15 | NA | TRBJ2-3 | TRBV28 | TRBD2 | TGTGCCAGCAGTTTCTTCGGGGGGGGAGGCGATACGCAGTATTTT | CASSFFGGGGDTQYF
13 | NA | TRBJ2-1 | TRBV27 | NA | TGTGCCAGCAGTTTGGGGCCTAAGGTTGTGCAGTTCTTC | CASSLGPKVVQFF
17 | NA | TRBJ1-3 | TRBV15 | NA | TGTGCCACCAGCAGGGATCTCAGGGCAACATCTGGAAACACCATATATTTT | CATSRDLRATSGNTIYF
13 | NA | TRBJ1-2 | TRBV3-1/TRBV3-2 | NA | TGTGCCAGCAGCCAGGCGAACAGGGCTGGCTACACCTTC | CASSQANRAGYTF
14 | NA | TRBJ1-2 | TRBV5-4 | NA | TGTGCCAGCAGCTTCCCAGGATCATACTATGGCTACACCTTC | CASSFPGSYYGYTF
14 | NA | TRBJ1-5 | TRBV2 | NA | TGTGCCAGCAGTGAGAGCGCCAGCAATCAGCCCCAGCATTTT | CASSESASNQPQHF
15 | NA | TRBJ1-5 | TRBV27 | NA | TGTGCCAGCAGTTTGCGATCGGGATTCAATCAGCCCCAGCATTTT | CASSLRSGFNQPQHF
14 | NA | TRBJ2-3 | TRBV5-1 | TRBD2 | TGCGCCAGCAGCAGGAGCGGGAGCCCAGATACGCAGTATTTT | CASSRSGSPDTQYF
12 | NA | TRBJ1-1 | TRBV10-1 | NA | TGCGCCAGCAGTGGGGGAGAGTTTGAAGCTTTCTTT | CASSGGEFEAFF
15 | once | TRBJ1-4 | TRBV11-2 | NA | TGTGCCAGCAGCTTAGAAGGGGGTTGGGGAGAAAAACTGTTTTTT | CASSLEGGWGEKLFF
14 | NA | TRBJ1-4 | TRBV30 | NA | TGTGCCTGGAGTGTACAAGTTTCGCATGAAAAACTGTTTTTT | CAWSVQVSHEKLFF
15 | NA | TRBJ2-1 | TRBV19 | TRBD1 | TGTGCCAGTAGTTCTAGGGGGCAGAGTTACAATGAGCAGTTCTTC | CASSSRGQSYNEQFF
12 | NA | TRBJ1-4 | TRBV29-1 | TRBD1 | TGCAGCGTTGGGGACAGGGCTGAAAAACTGTTTTTT | CSVGDRAEKLFF
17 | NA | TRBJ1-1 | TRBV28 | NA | TGTGCCAGCAGTTTTCGGGGGTTGGTTTTCTCGAACACTGAAGCTTTCTTT | CASSFRGLVFSNTEAFF
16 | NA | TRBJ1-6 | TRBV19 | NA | TGTGCCAGTAAGCCCCATACGGGGGGCGGCGATTCACCCCTCCACTTT | CASKPHTGGGDSPLHF
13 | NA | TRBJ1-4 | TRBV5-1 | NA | TGCGCCAGCAGCTTGGGAGGGAATGAAAAACTGTTTTTT | CASSLGGNEKLFF
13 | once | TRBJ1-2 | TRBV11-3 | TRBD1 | TGTGCCAGCAGTCCGACAGGGGGCGACGGCTACACCTTC | CASSPTGGDGYTF
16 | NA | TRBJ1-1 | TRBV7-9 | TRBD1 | TGTGCCAGCAGCTCCCTAGGGGGCCGCGGGCCGTATGAAGCTTTCTTT | CASSSLGGRGPYEAFF
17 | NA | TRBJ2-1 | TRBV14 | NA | TGTGCCAGCAGCCAAAATCCGACAGGTTTCTCCTACAATGAGCAGTTCTTC | CASSQNPTGFSYNEQFF
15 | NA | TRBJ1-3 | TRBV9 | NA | TGTGCCAGCAGCGTAGCAGGAAGCGGTGGAAACACCATATATTTT | CASSVAGSGGNTIYF
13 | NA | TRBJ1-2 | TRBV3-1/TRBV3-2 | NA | TGTGCCAGCAGCCAACTGGCAGACTATGGCTACACCTTC | CASSQLADYGYTF
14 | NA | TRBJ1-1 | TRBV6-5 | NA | TGTGCCAGCAGGGATCCGGGAAAGAACACTGAAGCTTTCTTT | CASRDPGKNTEAFF
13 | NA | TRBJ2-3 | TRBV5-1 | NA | TGCGCCAGCAGGGACACCAGCACAGATACGCAGTATTTT | CASRDTSTDTQYF
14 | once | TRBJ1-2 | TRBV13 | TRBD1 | TGTGCCAGCAGCTACGGACAGGCCAACTATGGCTACACCTTC | CASSYGQANYGYTF
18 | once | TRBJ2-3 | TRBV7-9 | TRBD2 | TGTGCCAGCAGCCCACCCGGGACTAGCGGGAGTGCTGCAGATACGCAGTATTTT | CASSPPGTSGSAADTQYF
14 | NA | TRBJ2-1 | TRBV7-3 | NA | TGTGCCAGCAGCTTATTAGGGAGGGACAACGAGCAGTTCTTC | CASSLLGRDNEQFF
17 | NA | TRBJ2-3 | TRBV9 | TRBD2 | TGTGCCAGCAGCACCCATGGGGGGGGAGTAACTACAGATACGCAGTATTTT | CASSTHGGGVTTDTQYF
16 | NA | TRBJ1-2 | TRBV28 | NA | TGTGCCAGCAGCCGCAAGCAGGTACCGGGGGACTATGGCTACACCTTC | CASSRKQVPGDYGYTF
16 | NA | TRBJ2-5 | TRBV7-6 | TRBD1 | TGTGCCAGCAGCCAAACCGGGACAGGCCATCAAGAGACCCAGTACTTC | CASSQTGTGHQETQYF
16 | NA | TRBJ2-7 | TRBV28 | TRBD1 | TGTGCCAGCAGAACTACCGCCGGGACAGGGGTCTACGAGCAGTACTTC | CASRTTAGTGVYEQYF
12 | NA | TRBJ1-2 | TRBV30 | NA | TGTGCCTGGAGTATAGGGGTTTTTGGCTACACCTTC | CAWSIGVFGYTF
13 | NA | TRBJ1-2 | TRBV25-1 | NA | TGTGCCAGCAACCCTGACGGGGAGTATGGCTACACCTTC | CASNPDGEYGYTF
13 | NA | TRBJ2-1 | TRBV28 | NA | TGTGCCAGCAGACCTGACAAATACAATGAGCAGTTCTTC | CASRPDKYNEQFF
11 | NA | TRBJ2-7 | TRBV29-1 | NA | TGCAGCGTTGAAGGACACAACGAGCAGTACTTC | CSVEGHNEQYF
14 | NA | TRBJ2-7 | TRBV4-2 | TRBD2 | TGTGCCAGCAGCCAGGAGAGCGGGACGGCCGAGCAGTACTTC | CASSQESGTAEQYF
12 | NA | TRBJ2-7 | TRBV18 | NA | TGTGCCAGCTCACCACAAGGGGGCGAGCAGTACTTC | CASSPQGGEQYF
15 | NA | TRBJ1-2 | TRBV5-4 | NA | TGTGCCAGCAGCTTGGCCGGGGAGACTTGGTATGGCTACACCTTC | CASSLAGETWYGYTF
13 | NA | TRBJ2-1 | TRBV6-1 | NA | TGTGCCAGCAGTGAAGCGAGTCAGGGGAAGCAGTTCTTC | CASSEASQGKQFF
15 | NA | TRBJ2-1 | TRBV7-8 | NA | TGTGCCAGCAGCCGTCGAGTAGCGTCATACAATGAGCAGTTCTTC | CASSRRVASYNEQFF
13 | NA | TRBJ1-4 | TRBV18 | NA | TGTGCCAGCTCACCATCTCTTAATGAAAAACTGTTTTTT | CASSPSLNEKLFF
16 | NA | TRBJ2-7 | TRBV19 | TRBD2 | TGTGCCAGTAGTATAGGCCGGGAGGGCCGGTCCTACGAGCAGTACTTC | CASSIGREGRSYEQYF